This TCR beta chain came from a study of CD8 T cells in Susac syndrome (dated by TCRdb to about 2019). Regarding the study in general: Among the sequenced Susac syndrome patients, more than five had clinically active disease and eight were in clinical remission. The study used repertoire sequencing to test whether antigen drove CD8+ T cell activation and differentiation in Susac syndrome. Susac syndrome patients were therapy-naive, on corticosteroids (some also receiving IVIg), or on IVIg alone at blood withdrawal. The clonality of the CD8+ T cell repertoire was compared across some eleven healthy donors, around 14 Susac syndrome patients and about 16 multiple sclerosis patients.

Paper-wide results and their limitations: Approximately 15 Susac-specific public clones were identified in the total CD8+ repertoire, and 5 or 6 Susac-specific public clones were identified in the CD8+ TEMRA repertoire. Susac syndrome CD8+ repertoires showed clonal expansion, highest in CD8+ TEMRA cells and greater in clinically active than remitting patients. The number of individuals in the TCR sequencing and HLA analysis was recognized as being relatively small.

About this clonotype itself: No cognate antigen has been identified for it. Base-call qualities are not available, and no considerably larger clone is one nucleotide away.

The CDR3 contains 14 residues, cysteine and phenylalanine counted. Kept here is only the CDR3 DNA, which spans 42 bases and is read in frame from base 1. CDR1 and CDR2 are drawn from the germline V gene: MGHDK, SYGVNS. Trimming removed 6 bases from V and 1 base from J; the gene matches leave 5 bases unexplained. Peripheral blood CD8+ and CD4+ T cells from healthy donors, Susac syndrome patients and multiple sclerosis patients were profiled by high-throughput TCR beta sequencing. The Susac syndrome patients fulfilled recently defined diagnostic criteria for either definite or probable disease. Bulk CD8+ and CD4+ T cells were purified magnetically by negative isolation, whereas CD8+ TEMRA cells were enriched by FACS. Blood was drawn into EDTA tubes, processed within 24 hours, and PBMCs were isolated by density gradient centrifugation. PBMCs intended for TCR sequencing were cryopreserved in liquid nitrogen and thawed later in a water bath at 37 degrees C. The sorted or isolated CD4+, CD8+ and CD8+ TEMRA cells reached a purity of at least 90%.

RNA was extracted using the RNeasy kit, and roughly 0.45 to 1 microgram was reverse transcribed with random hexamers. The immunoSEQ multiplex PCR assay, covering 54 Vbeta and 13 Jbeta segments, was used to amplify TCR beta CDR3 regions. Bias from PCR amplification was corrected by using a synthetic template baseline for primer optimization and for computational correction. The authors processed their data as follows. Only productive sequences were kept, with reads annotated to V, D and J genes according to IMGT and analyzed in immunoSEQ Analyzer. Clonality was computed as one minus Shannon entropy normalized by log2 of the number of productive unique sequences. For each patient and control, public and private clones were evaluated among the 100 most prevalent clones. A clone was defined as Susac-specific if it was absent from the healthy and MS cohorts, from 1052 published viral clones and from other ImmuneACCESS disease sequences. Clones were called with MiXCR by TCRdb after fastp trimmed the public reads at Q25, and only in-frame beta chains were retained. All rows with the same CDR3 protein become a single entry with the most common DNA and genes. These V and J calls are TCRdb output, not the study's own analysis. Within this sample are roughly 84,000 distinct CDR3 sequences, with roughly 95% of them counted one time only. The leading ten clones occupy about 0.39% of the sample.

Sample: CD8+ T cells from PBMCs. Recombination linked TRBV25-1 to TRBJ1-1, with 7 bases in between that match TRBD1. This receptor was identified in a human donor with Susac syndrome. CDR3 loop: CASSLDRTNTEAFF. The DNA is TGTGCCAGCAGCCTGGACAGGACGAACACTGAAGCTTTCTTT. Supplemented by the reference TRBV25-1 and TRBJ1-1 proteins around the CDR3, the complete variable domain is EADIYQTPRYLVIGTGKKITLECSQTMGHDKMYWYQQDPGMELHLIHYSYGVNSTEKGDLSSESTVSRIRTEHFPLTLESARPSHTSQYLCASSLDRTNTEAFFGQGTRLTVV.